The rows below give T cell receptor beta chains drawn from one sample of a study of blood T cell repertoires in COVID-19. Here immunoSEQ multiplex PCR was the method, and the copy in TCRdb shows in-frame clones only, minus some. The sample lists some 150,000 clones; over 65% were seen once. Sequencing used peripheral blood. These TCRs come from an elderly woman with active or convalescent COVID-19. The CDR3 runs from the conserved cysteine through the conserved F or W. The order of the fields is clone size, V gene, D gene, J gene, CDR3 protein, CDR3 DNA. D genes are given only for firm matches. Where a row states a size, it is once, few, many or the class of an expanded clone; other rows omit it.

once,TRBV2,.,TRBJ1-1,CASSGAGSRAEAFF,TGTGCCAGCAGTGGAGCCGGGTCTCGAGCTGAAGCTTTCTTT
.,TRBV30,.,TRBJ1-1,CAWSEWGGADTEAFF,TGTGCCTGGAGTGAATGGGGGGGGGCGGACACTGAAGCTTTCTTT
.,TRBV18,.,TRBJ2-3,CASPPATVDTQYF,TGTGCCAGCCCACCCGCTACAGTGGATACGCAGTATTTT
.,TRBV5-1,TRBD1,TRBJ1-2,CASSLLPGQAYGYTF,TGCGCCAGCAGCTTGCTACCGGGACAGGCCTATGGCTACACCTTC
.,TRBV7-9,TRBD1,TRBJ1-5,CASSPAATGNLPQHF,TGTGCCAGCAGCCCTGCCGCGACAGGGAATCTGCCCCAGCATTTT
.,TRBV7-2,.,TRBJ2-7,CASSLSVTRAAEQYF,TGTGCCAGCAGCTTATCCGTGACTAGGGCCGCCGAGCAGTACTTC
.,TRBV4-1,TRBD1,TRBJ2-4,CASSHETGTGALRAKNIQYF,TGCGCCAGCAGCCATGAAACCGGGACAGGGGCCCTTCGCGCCAAAAACATTCAGTACTTC
once,TRBV18,.,TRBJ2-7,CASSLSAGDLGEQYF,TGTGCCAGCTCACTATCAGCAGGGGATTTGGGGGAGCAGTACTTC
.,TRBV12-3/TRBV12-4,.,TRBJ1-2,CASSFGQNYGYTF,TGTGCCAGCAGTTTTGGACAGAACTATGGCTACACCTTC
few,TRBV3-1/TRBV3-2,TRBD2,TRBJ2-3,CASSPRLAGLTDTQYF,TGTGCCAGCAGCCCCCGACTAGCGGGGCTAACAGATACGCAGTATTTT
.,TRBV28,.,TRBJ1-2,CASSFTRGYGYTF,TGTGCCAGCAGTTTTACCAGGGGTTATGGCTACACCTTC
.,TRBV23-1,.,TRBJ1-2,CASSQPREGPIVYGYTF,TGCGCCAGCAGTCAACCCCGGGAGGGGCCGATCGTCTATGGCTACACCTTC
.,TRBV30,TRBD2,TRBJ2-7,CACSGGKGTYEQYF,TGTGCCTGCAGCGGGGGTAAGGGGACCTACGAGCAGTACTTC
.,TRBV9,.,TRBJ2-2,CASSPDYFNTGELFF,TGTGCCAGCAGCCCGGACTATTTTAACACCGGGGAGCTGTTTTTT
.,TRBV5-1,.,TRBJ2-1,CASSRDIRYEQFF,TGCGCCAGCAGCCGGGACATCCGCTATGAGCAGTTCTTC
once,TRBV19,TRBD2,TRBJ2-2,CASSMPSGGALTGELFF,TGTGCCAGTAGTATGCCTAGCGGGGGGGCCTTGACCGGGGAGCTGTTTTTT
.,TRBV2,.,TRBJ2-1,CASSVSPSSKEQFF,TGTGCCAGCAGTGTATCTCCGTCGAGCAAAGAGCAGTTCTTC
.,TRBV9,.,TRBJ2-2,CASSHIDPGTNTGELFF,TGTGCCAGCAGCCATATCGACCCGGGTACGAACACCGGGGAGCTGTTTTTT
.,TRBV3-1/TRBV3-2,.,TRBJ1-1,CASSQAGVGTEAFF,TGTGCCAGCAGCCAAGCAGGGGTAGGAACTGAAGCTTTCTTT
.,TRBV27,TRBD2,TRBJ2-5,CASREGLADQETQYF,TGTGCCAGCCGTGAGGGACTAGCGGACCAAGAGACCCAGTACTTC
few,TRBV19,TRBD1,TRBJ1-5,CASSTTGTGYSNQPQHF,TGTGCCAGTAGCACCACCGGGACAGGGTATAGCAATCAGCCCCAGCATTTT
.,TRBV7-9,.,TRBJ2-5,CASSYPGKETQYF,TGTGCCAGCAGCTACCCAGGGAAAGAGACCCAGTACTTC
.,TRBV19,.,TRBJ2-7,CASRGYYEQYF,TGTGCCAGTCGGGGGTACTACGAGCAGTACTTC
.,TRBV28,TRBD1,TRBJ1-4,CASSPGRGREKLFF,TGTGCCAGCAGTCCCGGAAGGGGGCGAGAAAAACTGTTTTTT
.,TRBV7-6,TRBD2,TRBJ2-5,CASSSSGTRFGETQYF,TGTGCCAGCAGCTCCTCCGGGACTAGATTTGGAGAGACCCAGTACTTC
.,TRBV16,TRBD1,TRBJ1-4,CASSQSGQVREKLFF,TGTGCCAGCAGCCAGAGTGGACAGGTACGGGAAAAACTGTTTTTT
once,TRBV4-2,TRBD2,TRBJ2-3,CASSLGLAGADTQYF,TGTGCCAGCAGCCTGGGACTAGCGGGGGCAGATACGCAGTATTTT
.,TRBV4-2,TRBD1,TRBJ1-4,CASSQAGTGGGEKLFF,TGTGCCAGCAGCCAAGCTGGTACAGGGGGAGGTGAAAAACTGTTTTTT
.,TRBV2,.,TRBJ1-3,CASSSDSNSGNTIYF,TGTGCCAGCAGCTCGGACTCGAACTCTGGAAACACCATATATTTT